This entry describes one T cell receptor beta chain. The antigen is not known. The libraries were made with immunoSEQ v3. This table comes from immunoSEQ multiplex PCR, and its TCRdb copy is limited to in-frame clones, with some not included. Here the sample spans approximately 23,000 clones, roughly three fifths being singletons. Noted time point: pre-treatment sample, taken before nivolumab and TIL therapy. Tumor tissue came from excised metastases, mostly pleural nodules or supraclavicular lymph nodes. Patients then received nivolumab; progressors got lymphodepletion, TIL and IL-2. This entry belongs to a study of TIL therapy for anti-PD-1-resistant metastatic lung cancer. Across the whole study: Tumors carried a median about 1.6 non-synonymous mutations per megabase. Study-wide findings and caveats: The cohort had more treatment-naive, never-smoker and oncogene-addicted patients than typical.

This clonotype originated in a woman between 25 and 80 years old with non-small cell lung cancer. The source material was tumor tissue, sampled at baseline.

This chain's CDR3 is CASSESNQKNIQYF. CDR3 DNA: TGCGCCAGCAGTGAGTCGAATCAGAAAAACATTCAGTACTTC. The rearrangement uses TRBV10-1 and TRBJ2-4; D unclear. The ends were cut back, 0 bases at V and 4 bases at J, with 7 bases in the middle. The CDR3 sequence is 14 residues long. CDR1 and CDR2 from the germline V gene are WNHNN and SYGVQD (reference sequence).